This T cell receptor beta chain was observed in a study of CD8+ T cells in alopecia areata. Overall study: Tofacitinib administration to treated patients was oral, at 5 to 10 mg twice daily.

Extraction of RNA preceded its reverse transcription into cDNA, which served as the sequencing template. Generated by immunoSEQ multiplex PCR, the TCRdb table keeps only in-frame clones and is missing some. The table shows some 150,000 clones, with approximately 80% occurring only once. As to this clone: The antigen is unknown.

Treatment of the sample: oral pan-JAK inhibitor, 5-10 mg twice daily. The study's findings and limits: For lesional scalp, especially alopecia totalis/universalis, clonality was higher than in normal scalp.

The CDR3 has 18 amino acids. The V gene end was trimmed by 0 bases and the J gene end by 4 bases; junction bases not matched to a gene: 12. Per germline, CDR1 MGHRA and CDR2 YSYEKL. This clonotype was sampled from a human donor with alopecia areata. This chain joins TRBV4-1 and TRBJ1-5; 7 positions agree with TRBD1. Source: CD8+ T cells sorted from blood, taken at week 4, from a patient treated with tofacitinib. CDR3 nucleotides: TGCGCCAGCAGCCAAGATCCGGGCCAGGGGGTTCGGAATCAGCCCCAGCATTTT. It yields the protein CASSQDPGQGVRNQPQHF.